This T cell receptor beta chain was retrieved from a study of shared clonotypes between healthy human individuals (dated by TCRdb to about 2020). At the level of the whole study: The cohort included a few men and a couple of women between 18 and 49 years of age. Blood TCR repertoires of roughly 5 healthy adults were deeply sequenced to estimate repertoire size and the extent of clonotype sharing between individuals. Per donor, leukapheresis produced somewhere between about 0.94 and 9.5 billion PBMCs. To increase sequencing depth and limit assay-specific biases, TCR repertoire library preparation and sequencing were carried out by different laboratories using diverse techniques. Per donor, three plates each were used for CD4 naive and CD4 memory, two for CD8 naive, and one for CD8 memory. The full study reports these points: Estimated clonotype richness was generally larger for naive than for memory subsets. Even with the large sequencing depth, rarefaction of the sorted-subset datasets indicated that sequencing was incomplete. Compared with non-shared clonotypes, clonotypes shared by all four sorted-subset donors had higher generation probabilities. Because the study included a small number of donors, the genetic and exposure-history diversity represented was limited. Sampling was restricted to blood, and TCR repertoires in tissue are likely to differ from TCR repertoires in blood. When a few donors were compared, the shared fraction of clonotypes was 5% to 6.5% for naive CD4, around 3.6% for naive CD8, about 2.4% for memory CD4, and 0.4% for memory CD8. Pairwise subsampling indicated that sequencing depth was expected to affect the degree of clonotype sharing among donors.

From its cysteine to its phenylalanine, the CDR3 spans 14 amino acids. Only CDR3 DNA remains: 42 bases, in frame from the first base. CDR1 SGHRS and CDR2 YFSETQ are derived from the germline V gene. V is cut by 0 bases and J by 4 bases, and the space between the germline ends is 11 bases. Using the deep immunoSEQ assay, multiplex PCR amplified TCR CDR3 regions from genomic DNA. For each cell subset, the extracted genomic DNA was distributed evenly across all wells of several immunoSEQ 96-well plates, and each plate served as one replicate. For sorted subsets, 200 to 250 ng of genomic DNA, equivalent to roughly 33,000 T cell genomes, went into each replicate PCR. The purified libraries were quantified using a Qubit 3.0 fluorometer, sized with a Bioanalyzer 2100, and then quantified again using the KAPA Library Quantification kit. Each immunoSEQ 96-well plate was sequenced on its own single-read 150-cycle Illumina NextSeq 550 flow cell. In the source study's methods: The immunoSEQ output contained only junctional sequences without quality scores, so filtering could not match that applied to full-length reads. To assign V/J genes and CDR3, sequences were annotated using PyIR, a Python wrapper for IgBLAST v1.9, with IMGT germline references. Reads were filtered out if the reads had weak V/J assignments (E-value above 1e-6), no CDR3, stop codons, out-of-frame junctions, or ambiguous translated residues. V3J clonotypes were defined as sequences sharing the same inferred V gene, J gene, and CDR3 amino acid sequence. Percentage overlap between repertoires was computed as shared unique clonotypes divided by the size of the smaller repertoire. RTK rarefaction, the Chao1 estimator, and Recon v2.1 estimates of unobserved clonotypes were used to assess repertoire richness. For all TCRbeta clonotypes obtained by the gDNA method from four donors, generation probabilities were computed with OLGA. This is the immuneACCESS table as TCRdb keeps it, with only in-frame sequences that have V and J called. A part of the clones is gone; compared with another copy, unresolved V genes explain less than half, and the rest is unexplained. D and trimming were read from the DNA, whereas the V and J calls and clone size are those reported in that table. Counted in this sample were millions of clones; roughly 95% of them appeared once. The ten biggest clones cover about 1.1% of the sample.

CD8 naive samples were obtained by positive selection for CCR7 among CD45RO-negative cells, yielding a CD45RA+CCR7+ population from which TemRA cells were excluded. The donors were healthy, HIV-negative adults who had no recently reported acute infections or vaccinations. Only Caucasian adults living in Nashville, Tennessee, USA were represented among the donors. After blood collection by leukapheresis, PBMCs were isolated using Ficoll-Histopaque density gradient centrifugation and then cryopreserved in the vapor phase of liquid nitrogen. Purity and quantity of every magnetically sorted T cell population were checked by analytical flow cytometry. Genomic DNA was isolated from every sorted fraction and measured by UV absorbance on a Nanodrop 2000c. About this clone: It has no known antigen specificity. No clone much larger than this one lies a single base away; base qualities are absent.

This sequence uses TRBV5-1 and TRBJ2-7, with the identity of the D gene unclear. The sequenced sample was naive CD8+ T cells sorted from blood. Per the publication, the cell subset or site label means: CD45RA+CCR7+. The receptor comes from a man between 18 and 35 years old in good health. The sequenced DNA: TGCGCCAGCAGCTTGGATACAAGCTCATACGAGCAGTACTTC. It codes for CASSLDTSSYEQYF.